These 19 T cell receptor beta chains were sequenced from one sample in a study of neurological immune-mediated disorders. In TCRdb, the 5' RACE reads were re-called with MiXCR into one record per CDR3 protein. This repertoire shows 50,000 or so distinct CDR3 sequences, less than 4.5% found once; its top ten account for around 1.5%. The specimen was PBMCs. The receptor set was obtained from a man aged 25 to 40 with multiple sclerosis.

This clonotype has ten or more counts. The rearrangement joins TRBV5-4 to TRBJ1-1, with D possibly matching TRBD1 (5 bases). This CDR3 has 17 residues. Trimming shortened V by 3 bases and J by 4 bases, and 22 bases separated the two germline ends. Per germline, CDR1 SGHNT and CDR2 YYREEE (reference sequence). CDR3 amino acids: CASSSHRAGERSTEAFF. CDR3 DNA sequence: TGTGCCAGCAGCTCCCATAGAGCGGGGGAACGGAGCACTGAAGCTTTCTTT. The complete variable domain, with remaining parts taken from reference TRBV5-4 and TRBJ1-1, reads ETGVTQSPTHLIKTRGQQVTLRCSSQSGHNTVSWYQQALGQGPQFIFQYYREEENGRGNFPPRFSGLQFPNYSSELNVNALELDDSALYLCASSSHRAGERSTEAFFGQGTRLTVV.

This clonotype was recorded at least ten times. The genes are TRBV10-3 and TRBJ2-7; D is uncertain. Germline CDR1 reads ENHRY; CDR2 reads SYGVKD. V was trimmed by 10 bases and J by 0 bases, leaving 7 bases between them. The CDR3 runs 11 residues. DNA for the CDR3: TGTGCCACCGGTCTCTCCTACGAGCAGTACTTC. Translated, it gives CATGLSYEQYF.

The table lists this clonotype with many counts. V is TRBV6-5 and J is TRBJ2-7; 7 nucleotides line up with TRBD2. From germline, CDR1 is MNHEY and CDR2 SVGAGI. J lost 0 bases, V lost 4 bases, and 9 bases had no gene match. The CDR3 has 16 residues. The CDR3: CASSSTRRTSSYEQYF. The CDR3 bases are TGTGCCAGCAGTTCGACCCGACGGACTAGCTCCTACGAGCAGTACTTC.

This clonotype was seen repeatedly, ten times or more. The CDR3 reads CASSWYNEQFF. The DNA for the CDR3 is TGTGCCAGCAGTTGGTACAATGAGCAGTTCTTC. This chain uses TRBV12-3 or TRBV12-4 with TRBJ2-1, with D unclear. V dropped 4 bases and J dropped 4 bases, with 2 bases sitting between them. This CDR3 is 11 amino acids long.

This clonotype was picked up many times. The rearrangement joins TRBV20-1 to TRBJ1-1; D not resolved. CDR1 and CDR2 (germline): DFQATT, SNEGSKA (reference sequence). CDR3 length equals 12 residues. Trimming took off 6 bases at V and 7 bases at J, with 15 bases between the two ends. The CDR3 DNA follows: TGCAGTGCACTTGTAGGGCAAGTTGAAGCTTTCTTT. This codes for CSALVGQVEAFF.

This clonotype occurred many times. Here the CDR3 DNA reads TGTGCCAGCAGTTACTCTTCTCGAGCTCCCTGGGGCTACACCTTC. As protein: CASSYSSRAPWGYTF. The genes are TRBV6-5 and TRBJ1-2; D is undetermined. V was trimmed by 0 bases and J by 8 bases, leaving 16 bases between them. This CDR3 is 15 amino acids long. Germline lookup yields CDR1 MNHEY and CDR2 SVGAGI.

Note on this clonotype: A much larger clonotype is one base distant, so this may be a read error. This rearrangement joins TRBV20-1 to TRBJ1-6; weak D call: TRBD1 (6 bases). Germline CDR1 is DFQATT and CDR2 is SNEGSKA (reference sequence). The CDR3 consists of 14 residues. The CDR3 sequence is CSASRGDNNSPLNF. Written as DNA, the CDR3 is TGCAGTGCTAGTAGAGGGGACAATAATTCACCCCTCAACTTT.

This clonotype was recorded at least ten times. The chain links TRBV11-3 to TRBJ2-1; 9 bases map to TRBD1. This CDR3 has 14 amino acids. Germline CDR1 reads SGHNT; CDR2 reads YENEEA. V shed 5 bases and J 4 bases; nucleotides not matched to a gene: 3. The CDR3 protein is CASSAGQGYNEQFF. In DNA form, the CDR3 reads TGTGCCAGCAGCGCGGGACAGGGTTACAATGAGCAGTTCTTC.

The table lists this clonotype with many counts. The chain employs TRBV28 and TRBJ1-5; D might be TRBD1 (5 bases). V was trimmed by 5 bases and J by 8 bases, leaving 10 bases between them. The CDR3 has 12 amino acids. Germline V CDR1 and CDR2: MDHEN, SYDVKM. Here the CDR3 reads CASSGGGEPQHF. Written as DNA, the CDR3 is TGTGCCAGCAGTGGAGGAGGGGAGCCCCAGCATTTT.

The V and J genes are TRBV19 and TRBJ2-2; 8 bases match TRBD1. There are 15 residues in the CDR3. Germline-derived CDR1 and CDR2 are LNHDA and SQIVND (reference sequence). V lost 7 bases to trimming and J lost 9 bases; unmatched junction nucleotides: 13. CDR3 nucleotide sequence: TGTGCCAGTAAAATCTCCACAGGGGGTACCAGGGAGCTGTTTTTT. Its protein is CASKISTGGTRELFF.

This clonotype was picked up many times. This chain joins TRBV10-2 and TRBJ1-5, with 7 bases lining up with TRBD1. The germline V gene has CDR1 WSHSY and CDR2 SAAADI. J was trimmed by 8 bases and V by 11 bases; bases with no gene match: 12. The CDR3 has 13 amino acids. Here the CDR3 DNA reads TGCGCCTCGAATGAGGGGGCTGAGGAGCCCCAGCATTTT. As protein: CASNEGAEEPQHF.

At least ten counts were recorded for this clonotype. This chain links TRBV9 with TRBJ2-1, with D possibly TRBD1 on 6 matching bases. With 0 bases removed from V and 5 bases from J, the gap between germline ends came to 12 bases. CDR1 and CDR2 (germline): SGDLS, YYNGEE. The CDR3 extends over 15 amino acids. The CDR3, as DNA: TGTGCCAGCAGCGTAGTGGGGGCCCTTGACAATGAGCAGTTCTTC. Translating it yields CASSVVGALDNEQFF.

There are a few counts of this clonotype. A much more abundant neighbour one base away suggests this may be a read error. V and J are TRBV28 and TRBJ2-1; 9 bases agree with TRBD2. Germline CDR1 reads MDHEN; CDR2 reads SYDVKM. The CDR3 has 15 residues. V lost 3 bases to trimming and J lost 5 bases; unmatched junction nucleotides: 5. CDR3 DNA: TGTGCCAGCAGTTTGGGACTAGCTACCCACAATGAGCAGTTCTTC. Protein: CASSLGLATHNEQFF.

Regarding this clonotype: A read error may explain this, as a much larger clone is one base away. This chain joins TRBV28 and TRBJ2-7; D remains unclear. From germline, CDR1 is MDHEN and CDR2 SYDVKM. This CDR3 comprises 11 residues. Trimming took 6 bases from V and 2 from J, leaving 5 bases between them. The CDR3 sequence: CASSRTYEQYF. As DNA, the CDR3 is TGTGCCAGCAGCCGAACCTACGAGCAGTACTTC.

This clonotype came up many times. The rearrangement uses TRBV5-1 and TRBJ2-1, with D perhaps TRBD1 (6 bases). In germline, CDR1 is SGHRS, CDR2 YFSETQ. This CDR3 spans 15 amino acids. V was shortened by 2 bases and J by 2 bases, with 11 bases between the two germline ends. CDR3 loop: CASSLEQGTYNEQFF. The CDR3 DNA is TGCGCCAGCAGCTTAGAACAGGGAACCTACAATGAGCAGTTCTTC.

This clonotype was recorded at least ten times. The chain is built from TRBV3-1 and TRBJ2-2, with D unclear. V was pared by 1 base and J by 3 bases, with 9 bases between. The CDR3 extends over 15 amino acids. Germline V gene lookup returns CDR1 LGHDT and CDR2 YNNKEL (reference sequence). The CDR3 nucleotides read TGTGCCAGCAGCCAAGGCCCTCTAGACACCGGGGAGCTGTTTTTT. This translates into CASSQGPLDTGELFF. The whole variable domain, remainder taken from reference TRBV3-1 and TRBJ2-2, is DTAVSQTPKYLVTQMGNDKSIKCEQNLGHDTMYWYKQDSKKFLKIMFSYNNKELIINETVPNRFSPKSPDKAHLNLHINSLELGDSAVYFCASSQGPLDTGELFFGEGSRLTVL.

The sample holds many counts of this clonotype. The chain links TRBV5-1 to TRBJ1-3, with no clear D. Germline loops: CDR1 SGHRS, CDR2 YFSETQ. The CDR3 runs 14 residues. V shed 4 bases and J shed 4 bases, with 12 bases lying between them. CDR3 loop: CASSPRRPGNTIYF. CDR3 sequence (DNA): TGCGCCAGCAGCCCGCGACGGCCAGGAAACACCATATATTTT.

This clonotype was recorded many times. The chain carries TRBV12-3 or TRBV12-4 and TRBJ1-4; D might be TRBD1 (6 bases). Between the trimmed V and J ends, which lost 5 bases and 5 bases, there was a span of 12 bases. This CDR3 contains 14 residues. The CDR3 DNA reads TGTGCCAGCAGTCTTACGGGGGCGAATGAAAAACTGTTTTTT. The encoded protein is CASSLTGANEKLFF.

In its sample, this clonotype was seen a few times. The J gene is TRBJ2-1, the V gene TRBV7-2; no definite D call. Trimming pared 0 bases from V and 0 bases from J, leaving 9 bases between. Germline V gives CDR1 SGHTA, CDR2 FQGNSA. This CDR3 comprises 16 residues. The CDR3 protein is CASSLAGTPSYNEQFF. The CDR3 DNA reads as TGTGCCAGCAGCTTAGCGGGCACCCCCTCCTACAATGAGCAGTTCTTC.